A single sample gave rise to the 24 T cell receptor beta chains below, sequenced in a study of T-cell reconstitution after alpha-beta-depleted transplantation in children. Unique molecular identifiers were incorporated during preparation of the TCRbeta library. TCRdb called the PCR reads again in MiXCR, with one record for every CDR3 protein. The sample carries 55,000 to 90,000 distinct CDR3 sequences, just under 5% recorded once. Sample: PBMCs, mostly from graft donor cells, taken 180 days after TCRalphabeta/CD19-depleted stem cell transplant. Receptors originate from a boy under three years old who had a stem cell transplant for acute myeloid leukemia, so the T cells may come from the graft donor.

There are many counts of this clonotype. The gene calls are TRBV7-3 and TRBJ2-1, with 12 bases lining up with TRBD1. The CDR3 runs 17 residues. The V and J ends lost 0 bases and 8 bases, in that order; junction bases with no gene match: 8. Germline V lookup: CDR1 SGHTA, CDR2 FQGTGA. CDR3 amino acids: CASSLTGSGQGAHEQFF. CDR3 nucleotides: TGTGCCAGCAGCTTAACTGGCTCGGGACAGGGGGCACATGAGCAGTTCTTC.

In its sample, this clonotype was seen many times. The J gene is TRBJ2-1, the V gene TRBV4-1, with 8 bases aligning to TRBD1. This CDR3 has 15 amino acids. Unmatched junction bases numbered 8, after V lost 4 bases and J lost 6 bases. Germline CDR1 is MGHRA and CDR2 is YSYEKL. CDR3 amino acids: CASSPIGTGGNEQFF. CDR3 nucleotide sequence: TGCGCCAGCAGCCCGATCGGAACAGGGGGCAATGAGCAGTTCTTC.

This clonotype was seen at least ten times. This chain links TRBV4-1 with TRBJ2-1; perhaps TRBD2 as D (7 bases). V was cut by 4 bases and J by 6 bases, with 22 bases left in between. CDR1 is MGHRA, CDR2 YSYEKL, per germline. The CDR3 totals 17 residues. The CDR3 is CASSPKLLRGPGNEQFF. The DNA for the CDR3 is TGCGCCAGCAGCCCAAAGCTCCTGCGGGGGCCCGGCAATGAGCAGTTCTTC.

This clonotype has a count of ten or more. The chain links TRBV6-2 or TRBV6-3 to TRBJ1-1, with 10 nucleotides matching TRBD1. Trimming took 6 bases from V and 8 from J; bases not matched to a gene: 12. The CDR3 spans 15 residues. Germline V gives CDR1 MNHEY, CDR2 SVGEGT. The CDR3 coding sequence is TGTGCCAGCAGGAGGTCGACAGGGGGCGTTCGCGAAGCTTTCTTT. It is translated as CASRRSTGGVREAFF.

This clonotype was observed many times. V gene TRBV5-1 combines with J gene TRBJ1-2, with D uncertain. V gave up 6 bases and J gave up 2 bases, with 17 bases separating them. The CDR3 consists of 15 residues. Germline V lookup: CDR1 SGHRS, CDR2 YFSETQ. CDR3 in DNA: TGCGCCAGCACCCTCGGGTGGACTTCGAACTATGGCTACACCTTC. It yields the protein CASTLGWTSNYGYTF.

The chain recombines TRBV10-3 with TRBJ2-3; D not resolved. The CDR3 length is 13 residues. V was pared by 4 bases and J by 2 bases, with 7 bases between. Germline values: CDR1 ENHRY, CDR2 SYGVKD. The DNA of the CDR3 is TGTGCCATCAGTGTGACGGCCACAGATACGCAGTATTTT. Its translation is CAISVTATDTQYF.

This clonotype was detected many times. The CDR3 region has the DNA TGTGCCAGTAGTCCCGCGGAGGGTTATTCACCCCTCCACTTT. Protein sequence: CASSPAEGYSPLHF. The chain joins TRBV19 to TRBJ1-6; D is ambiguous. Trimming took 5 bases from V and 8 from J, leaving 13 bases between them. CDR3 length equals 14 residues. Germline V gene data show CDR1 as LNHDA and CDR2 as SQIVND (reference sequence).

This clonotype was seen many times. The chain employs TRBV5-1 and TRBJ2-2; 9 bases match TRBD2. V lost 3 bases and J lost 6; bases outside the gene matches: 6. Germline assignment: CDR1 SGHRS and CDR2 YFSETQ. The CDR3 extends over 15 amino acids. The CDR3: CASSSAGGRAGELFF. The DNA for the CDR3 is TGCGCCAGCAGCTCAGCGGGAGGAAGGGCCGGGGAGCTGTTTTTT. The full variable domain, its missing parts supplied by reference TRBV5-1 and TRBJ2-2, is KAGVTQTPRYLIKTRGQQVTLSCSPISGHRSVSWYQQTPGQGLQFLFEYFSETQRNKGNFPGRFSGRQFSNSRSEMNVSTLELGDSALYLCASSSAGGRAGELFFGEGSRLTVL.

The table lists this clonotype with many counts. The V gene is TRBV5-1, the J gene TRBJ2-3; D call uncertain. There are 15 residues in the CDR3. Trimming took 2 bases from V and 4 from J, leaving 14 bases between them. The germline CDR1 and CDR2 sequences are SGHRS and YFSETQ. The chain's CDR3 is CASSLKLKGADTQYF. CDR3 coding DNA: TGCGCCAGCAGCTTAAAGTTAAAAGGTGCAGATACGCAGTATTTT.

The chain joins TRBV19 to TRBJ1-4; tentatively, D is TRBD1 (5 bases). Germline-derived CDR1 and CDR2 are LNHDA and SQIVND (reference sequence). The CDR3 loop spans 11 amino acids. Trimming shortened V by 8 bases and J by 15 bases, and 16 bases separated the two germline ends. The CDR3 loop reads CASSGRRRVFF. The CDR3 DNA reads as TGTGCCAGTTCAGGGCGCCGGAGGGTGTTTTTT.

The table lists this clonotype with many counts. The V gene is TRBV20-1, the J gene TRBJ1-2; D not certain. This CDR3 has 12 residues. CDR1 and CDR2 from the germline V gene are DFQATT and SNEGSKA (reference sequence). Between the trimmed V and J ends, which lost 1 base and 6 bases, there was a span of 9 bases. The CDR3 spells CSARAPLDGYTF. The CDR3 DNA reads TGCAGTGCTAGAGCCCCATTGGATGGCTACACCTTC.

This clonotype was seen many times. The genes are TRBV12-3 or TRBV12-4 and TRBJ2-5; D may be TRBD2 (7 bases). Deletions cut 0 bases from V and 5 bases from J, with 10 bases between. There are 14 residues in the CDR3. The CDR3 protein is CASSLAGGLETQYF. Here the CDR3 DNA reads TGTGCCAGCAGTTTAGCGGGGGGGCTTGAGACCCAGTACTTC.

This clonotype occurred many times. The chain joins TRBV5-4 to TRBJ2-3; 10 nucleotides agree with TRBD2. V was clipped by 2 bases and J by 5 bases; unmatched bases: 11. The CDR3 is made up of 17 amino acids. Germline V gene sequence: CDR1 SGHNT, CDR2 YYREEE (reference sequence). CDR3 region: CASSFTPGTSVRDTQYF. As DNA, the CDR3 is TGTGCCAGCAGCTTCACCCCCGGGACTAGCGTTCGAGATACGCAGTATTTT.

In this sample, this clonotype turned up many times. This chain joins TRBV12-3 or TRBV12-4 and TRBJ1-1; unclear D gene. The CDR3 totals 13 residues. Trimming pared 4 bases from V and 1 base from J, leaving 7 bases between. The CDR3: CASSSEKNTEAFF. Written as DNA, the CDR3 is TGTGCCAGCAGTTCAGAGAAGAACACTGAAGCTTTCTTT.

In its sample, this clonotype was seen many times. This sequence joins TRBV5-1 and TRBJ2-7; tentative D call: TRBD1 (5 bases). Per the germline V gene, CDR1 is SGHRS and CDR2 is YFSETQ. V was pared by 0 bases and J by 3 bases, with 10 bases between. This CDR3 comprises 14 residues. The CDR3: CASSLEPTDYEQYF. The DNA for the CDR3 is TGCGCCAGCAGCTTGGAGCCGACAGACTACGAGCAGTACTTC.

This clonotype was counted between two and nine times. This chain links TRBV29-1 with TRBJ2-7, with 8 bases identical to TRBD1. Trimming cost V 1 base and J 7 bases; bases outside gene matches: 0. Germline CDR1 reads SQVTM; CDR2 reads ANQGSEA. This CDR3 is built from 11 residues. In DNA, the CDR3 is TGCAGCGTTGAAGGGACAGGGGAGCAGTACTTC. The encoded protein is CSVEGTGEQYF.

This clonotype was counted many times. The V and J genes are TRBV15 and TRBJ2-5; D tentatively fits TRBD1 or TRBD2 (6 bases each). Trimming removed 0 bases from V and 2 bases from J, with 13 bases in between. This CDR3 has 16 residues. Germline CDR1 and CDR2: LNHNV and YYDKDF (reference sequence). CDR3 bases: TGTGCCACCAGCAGAGATAGAGGGGGGCGGCAAGAGACCCAGTACTTC. Translated: CATSRDRGGRQETQYF.

This clonotype was detected ten times or more. The CDR3 sequence: CASSLGEVLSTDTQYF. DNA for the CDR3: TGTGCCAGCAGCTTAGGGGAAGTCCTCAGCACAGATACGCAGTATTTT. The chain uses TRBV7-8 and TRBJ2-3, with D hard to call. Trimming shortened V by 1 base and J by 0 bases, and 11 bases separated the two germline ends. The CDR3 is 16 residues long. CDR1 and CDR2 (germline): SGHVS, FQNEAQ.

The sample holds many counts of this clonotype. The chain links TRBV20-1 to TRBJ2-2, with D hard to call. The CDR3 runs to 13 residues. CDR1 is DFQATT and CDR2 is SNEGSKA in the germline V gene (reference sequence). Trimming removed 6 bases from V and 7 bases from J, with 15 bases in between. The CDR3, as DNA: TGCAGTGCGGCGGCCCCTAGGCGCGGGGAGCTGTTTTTT. This encodes CSAAAPRRGELFF.

This clonotype has more than one count but fewer than ten. The chain is built from TRBV13 and TRBJ2-7, with D maybe TRBD1 (5 bases). Trimming left V 0 bases short and J 5 bases short, with 20 bases between. The CDR3 extends over 17 amino acids. Germline loops: CDR1 PRHDT, CDR2 FYEKMQ (reference sequence). CDR3 in amino acids: CASSLGLIARASDEQYF. DNA for the CDR3: TGTGCCAGCAGCTTAGGCCTAATTGCCAGGGCGAGCGACGAGCAGTACTTC.

This clonotype occurred many times. The chain recombines TRBV7-2 with TRBJ1-1; TRBD1 matches 8 bases. The CDR3 totals 15 residues. The trim removed 5 bases at V and 2 bases at J, leaving 7 bases unmatched. Germline assignment: CDR1 SGHTA and CDR2 FQGNSA. The DNA for the CDR3 is TGTGCCAGCAGCCCCACGACAGGGGCTAACACTGAAGCTTTCTTT. It encodes CASSPTTGANTEAFF.

The sample holds many counts of this clonotype. The J gene is TRBJ2-3, the V gene TRBV20-1; 8 positions agree with TRBD1. Germline lookup yields CDR1 DFQATT and CDR2 SNEGSKA (reference sequence). The CDR3 has 15 amino acids. V dropped 5 bases and J dropped 4; count of bases not matched to a gene: 11. The CDR3 loop is CSAPRQGTIADTQYF. CDR3 coding DNA: TGCAGTGCTCCTCGACAGGGGACAATAGCAGATACGCAGTATTTT.

This clonotype was seen many times. The chain employs TRBV12-3 or TRBV12-4 and TRBJ1-6; 8 positions match TRBD1. This CDR3 region has 16 residues. V trimming: 1 base; J trimming: 9 bases; junction bases outside the gene matches: 8. Here the CDR3 reads CASSLGIDRGSSPLHF. CDR3 nucleotides: TGTGCCAGCAGTTTAGGGATTGACAGGGGTAGTTCACCCCTCCACTTT.

In this sample, this clonotype turned up many times. The chain joins TRBV6-5 to TRBJ1-2; 8 nucleotides align to TRBD1. CDR3 length: 12 residues. Germline CDR1 is MNHEY and CDR2 is SVGAGI. Trimming cost V 6 bases and J 8 bases; bases outside gene matches: 5. The CDR3 spells CASSRQGRGYTF. The CDR3 DNA follows: TGTGCCAGCAGCCGACAGGGGAGGGGCTACACCTTC.